These 5 T cell receptor beta chains were sequenced from one sample in a study of blood T cell repertoires in COVID-19. Here immunoSEQ multiplex PCR was the method, and the copy in TCRdb shows in-frame clones only, minus some. The sample has 140,000 to 150,000 clones, around 81% seen once; the top ten hold roughly 13%. The specimen was peripheral blood. The origin of the receptors is a man aged 60-69 years with active or convalescent COVID-19.

This clone was picked up a small number of times. This sequence joins TRBV11-3 and TRBJ1-2; weak D call: TRBD1 (6 bases). From germline, CDR1 is SGHNT and CDR2 YENEEA. The CDR3 is 13 amino acids. Trimming shortened V by 1 base and J by 4 bases, and 7 bases separated the two germline ends. In DNA form, the CDR3 reads TGTGCCAGCAGCTTAGTAGGGGGCTATGGCTACACCTTC. Translation: CASSLVGGYGYTF.

The chain carries TRBV2 and TRBJ2-1; TRBD2 matches at 8 bases. Germline assignment: CDR1 SNHLY and CDR2 FYNNEI. The CDR3 has 17 amino acids. Trimming cost V 1 base and J 8 bases; bases outside gene matches: 13. The CDR3 nucleotides read TGTGCCAGCAGTGAAGTTGTCCCGGGACTAGAGTACTATGAGCAGTTCTTC. It translates to CASSEVVPGLEYYEQFF.

The chain is built from TRBV29-1 and TRBJ2-7; 9 nucleotides match TRBD1. Trimming cost V 6 bases and J 6 bases; bases outside gene matches: 9. This CDR3 has 13 residues. Germline V gene lookup returns CDR1 SQVTM and CDR2 ANQGSEA. CDR3 DNA sequence: TGCAGCGTCGCCGGGACAGGGTTTTTCGAGCAGTACTTC. It codes for CSVAGTGFFEQYF.

By sample share, this clone is medium-sized. This chain links TRBV19 with TRBJ1-1; D call uncertain. V shed 2 bases and J shed 1 base, with 5 bases lying between them. The germline V gene has CDR1 LNHDA and CDR2 SQIVND (reference sequence). The CDR3 has 13 amino acids. CDR3 sequence (DNA): TGTGCCAGTAGTATAACAGCGAACACTGAAGCTTTCTTT. It specifies CASSITANTEAFF.

The V gene is TRBV10-3, the J gene TRBJ2-1; 12 bases line up with TRBD2. The CDR3 has 15 amino acids. From germline, CDR1 is ENHRY and CDR2 SYGVKD. Trimming cost V 11 bases and J 4 bases; bases outside gene matches: 9. CDR3: CAHGRTSGNYNEQFF. In DNA, the CDR3 is TGTGCCCACGGGAGGACTAGCGGGAATTACAATGAGCAGTTCTTC.